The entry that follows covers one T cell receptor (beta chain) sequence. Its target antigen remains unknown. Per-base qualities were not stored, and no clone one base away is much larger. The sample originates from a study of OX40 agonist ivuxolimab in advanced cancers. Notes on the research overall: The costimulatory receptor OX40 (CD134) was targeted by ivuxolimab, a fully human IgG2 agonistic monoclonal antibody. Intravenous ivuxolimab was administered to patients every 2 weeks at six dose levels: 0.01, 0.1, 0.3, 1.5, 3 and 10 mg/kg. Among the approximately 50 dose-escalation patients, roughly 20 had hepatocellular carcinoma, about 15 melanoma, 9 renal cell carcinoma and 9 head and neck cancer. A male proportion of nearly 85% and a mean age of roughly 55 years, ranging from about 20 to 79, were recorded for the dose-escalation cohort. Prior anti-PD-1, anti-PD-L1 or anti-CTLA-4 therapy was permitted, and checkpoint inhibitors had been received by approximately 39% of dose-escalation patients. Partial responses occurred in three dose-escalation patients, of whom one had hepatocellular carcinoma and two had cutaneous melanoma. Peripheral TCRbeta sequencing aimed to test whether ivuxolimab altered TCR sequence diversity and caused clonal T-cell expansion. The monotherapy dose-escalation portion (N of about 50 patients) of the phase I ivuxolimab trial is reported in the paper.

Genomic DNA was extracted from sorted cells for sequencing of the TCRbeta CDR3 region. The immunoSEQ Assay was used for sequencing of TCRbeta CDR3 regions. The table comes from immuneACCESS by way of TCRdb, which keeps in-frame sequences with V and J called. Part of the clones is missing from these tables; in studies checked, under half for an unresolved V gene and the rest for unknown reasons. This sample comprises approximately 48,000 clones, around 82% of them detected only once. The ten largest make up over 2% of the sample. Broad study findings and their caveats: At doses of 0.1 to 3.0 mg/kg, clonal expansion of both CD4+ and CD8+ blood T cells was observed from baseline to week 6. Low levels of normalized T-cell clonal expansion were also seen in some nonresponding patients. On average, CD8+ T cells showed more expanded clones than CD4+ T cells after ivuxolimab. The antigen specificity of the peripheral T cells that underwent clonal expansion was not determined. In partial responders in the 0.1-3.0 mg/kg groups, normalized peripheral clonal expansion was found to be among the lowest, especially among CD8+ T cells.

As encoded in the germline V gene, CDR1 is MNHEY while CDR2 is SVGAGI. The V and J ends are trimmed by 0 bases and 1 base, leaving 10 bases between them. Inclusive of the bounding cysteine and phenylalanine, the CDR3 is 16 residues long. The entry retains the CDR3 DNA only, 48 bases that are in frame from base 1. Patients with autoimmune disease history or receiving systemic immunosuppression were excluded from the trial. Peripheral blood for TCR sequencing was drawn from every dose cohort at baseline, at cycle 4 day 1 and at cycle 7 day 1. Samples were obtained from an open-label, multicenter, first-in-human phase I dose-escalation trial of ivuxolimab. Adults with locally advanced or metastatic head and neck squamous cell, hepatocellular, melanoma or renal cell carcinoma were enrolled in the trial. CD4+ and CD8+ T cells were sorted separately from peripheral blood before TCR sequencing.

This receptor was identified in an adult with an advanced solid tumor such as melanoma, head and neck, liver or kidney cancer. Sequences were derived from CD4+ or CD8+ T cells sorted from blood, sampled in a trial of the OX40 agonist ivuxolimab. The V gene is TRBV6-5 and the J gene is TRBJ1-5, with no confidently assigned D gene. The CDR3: CASSYSSPKSNQPQHF. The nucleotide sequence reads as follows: TGTGCCAGCAGTTACTCGTCTCCTAAGAGCAATCAGCCCCAGCATTTT.